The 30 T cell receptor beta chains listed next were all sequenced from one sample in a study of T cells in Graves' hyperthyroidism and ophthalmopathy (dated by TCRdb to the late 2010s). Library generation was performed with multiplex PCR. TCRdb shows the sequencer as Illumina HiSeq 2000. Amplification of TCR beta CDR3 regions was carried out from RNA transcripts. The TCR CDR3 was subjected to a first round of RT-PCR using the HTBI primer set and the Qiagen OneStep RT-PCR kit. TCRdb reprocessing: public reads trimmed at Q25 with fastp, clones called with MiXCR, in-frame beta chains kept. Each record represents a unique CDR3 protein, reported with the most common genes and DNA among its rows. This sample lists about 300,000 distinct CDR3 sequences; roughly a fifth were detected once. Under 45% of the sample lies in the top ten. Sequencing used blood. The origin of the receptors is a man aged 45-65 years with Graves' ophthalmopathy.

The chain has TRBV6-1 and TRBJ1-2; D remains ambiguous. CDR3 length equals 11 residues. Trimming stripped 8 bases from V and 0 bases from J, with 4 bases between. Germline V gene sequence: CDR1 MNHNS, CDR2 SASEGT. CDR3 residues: CASRANYGYTF. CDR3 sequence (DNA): TGTGCCAGCCGGGCTAACTATGGCTACACCTTC.

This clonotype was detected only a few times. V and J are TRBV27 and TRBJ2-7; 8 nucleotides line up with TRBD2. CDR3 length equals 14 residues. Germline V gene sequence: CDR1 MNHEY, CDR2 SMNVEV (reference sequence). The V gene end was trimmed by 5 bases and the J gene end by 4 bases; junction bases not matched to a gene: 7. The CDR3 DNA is TGTGCCAGCAGTCCGTTTAGCGGGACGTACGAGCAGTACTTC. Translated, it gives CASSPFSGTYEQYF.

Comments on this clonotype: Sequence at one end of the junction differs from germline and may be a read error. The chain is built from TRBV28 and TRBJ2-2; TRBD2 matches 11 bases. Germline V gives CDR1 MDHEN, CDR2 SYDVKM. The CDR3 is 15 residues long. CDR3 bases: TGTGCCAGCACCGACGGACTAGCGGGCACCGGGGAGCTGGTTTTT. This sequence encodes CASTDGLAGTGELVF. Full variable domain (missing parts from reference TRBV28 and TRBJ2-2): DVKVTQSSRYLVKRTGEKVFLECVQDMDHENMFWYRQDPGLGLRLIYFSYDVKMKEKGDIPEGYSVSREKKERFSLILESASTNQTSMYLCASTDGLAGTGELVFGEGSRLTVL.

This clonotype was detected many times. The CDR3 DNA sequence: TGCGCCAGCAGCGAAGGGACAGGGAGGGATCAGCCCCAGCATTTT. It encodes CASSEGTGRDQPQHF. V and J are TRBV5-1 and TRBJ1-5; 9 nucleotides agree with TRBD1. The CDR3 has 15 residues. Trimming cost V 4 bases and J 5 bases; bases outside gene matches: 7. The germline CDR1 and CDR2 sequences are SGHRS and YFSETQ.

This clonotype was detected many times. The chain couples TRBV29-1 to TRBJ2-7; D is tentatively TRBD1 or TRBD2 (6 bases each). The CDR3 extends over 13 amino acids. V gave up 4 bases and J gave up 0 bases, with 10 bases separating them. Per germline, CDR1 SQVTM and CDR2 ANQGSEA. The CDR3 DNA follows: TGCAGCGTTGGGGGGGACAACTCCTACGAGCAGTACTTC. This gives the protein CSVGGDNSYEQYF.

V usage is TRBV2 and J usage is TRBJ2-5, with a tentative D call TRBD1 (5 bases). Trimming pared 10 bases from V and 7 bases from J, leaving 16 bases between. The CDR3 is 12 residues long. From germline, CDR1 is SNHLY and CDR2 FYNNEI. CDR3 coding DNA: TGTGCCATAACCGGCAGGGAAGGGACCCAGTACTTC. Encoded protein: CAITGREGTQYF. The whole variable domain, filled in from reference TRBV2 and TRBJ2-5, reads EPEVTQTPSHQVTQMGQEVILRCVPISNHLYFYWYRQILGQKVEFLVSFYNNEISEKSEIFDDQFSVERPDGSNFTLKIRSTKLEDSAMYFCAITGREGTQYFGPGTRLLVL.

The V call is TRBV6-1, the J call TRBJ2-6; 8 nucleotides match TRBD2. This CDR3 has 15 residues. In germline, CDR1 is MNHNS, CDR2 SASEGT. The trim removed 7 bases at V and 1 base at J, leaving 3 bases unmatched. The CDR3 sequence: CASIGGDSGANVLTF. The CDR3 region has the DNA TGTGCCAGCATCGGGGGGGATTCTGGGGCCAACGTCCTGACTTTC.

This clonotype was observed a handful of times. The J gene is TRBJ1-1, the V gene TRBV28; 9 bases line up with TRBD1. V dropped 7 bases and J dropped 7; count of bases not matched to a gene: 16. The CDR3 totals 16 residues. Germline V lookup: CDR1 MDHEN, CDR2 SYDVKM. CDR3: CASIVYRGRRIIEAFF. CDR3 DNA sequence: TGTGCCAGCATCGTCTACAGGGGGCGTAGGATTATTGAAGCTTTCTTT.

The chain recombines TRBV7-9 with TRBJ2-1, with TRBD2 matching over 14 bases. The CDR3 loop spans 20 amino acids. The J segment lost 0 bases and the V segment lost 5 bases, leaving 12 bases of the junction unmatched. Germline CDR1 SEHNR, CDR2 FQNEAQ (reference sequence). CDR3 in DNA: TGTGCCAGCAGCCCGACCCGACTAGCGGGAGGGCGGAGCTCCTACAATGAGCAGTTCTTC. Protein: CASSPTRLAGGRSSYNEQFF.

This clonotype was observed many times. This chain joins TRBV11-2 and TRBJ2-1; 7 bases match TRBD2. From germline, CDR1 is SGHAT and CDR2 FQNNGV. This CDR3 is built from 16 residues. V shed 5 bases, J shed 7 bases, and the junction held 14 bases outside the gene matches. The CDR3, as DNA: TGTGCCAGCAGCCCCCAAGCGGGACTGTTAAGGAATGAGCAGTTCTTC. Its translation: CASSPQAGLLRNEQFF.

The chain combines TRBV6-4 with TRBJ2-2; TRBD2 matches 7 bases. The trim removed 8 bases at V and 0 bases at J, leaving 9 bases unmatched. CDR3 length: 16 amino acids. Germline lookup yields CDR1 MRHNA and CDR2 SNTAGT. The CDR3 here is CASRREYDSNTGELFF. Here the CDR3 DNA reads TGTGCCAGCCGGCGGGAGTATGATTCGAACACCGGGGAGCTGTTTTTT.

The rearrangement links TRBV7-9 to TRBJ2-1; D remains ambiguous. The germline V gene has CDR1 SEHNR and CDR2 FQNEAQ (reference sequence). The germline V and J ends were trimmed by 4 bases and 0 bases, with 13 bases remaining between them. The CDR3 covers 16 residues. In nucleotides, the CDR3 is TGTGCCAGCAGCTCAGGACGCTCATCCTCCTACAATGAGCAGTTCTTC. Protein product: CASSSGRSSSYNEQFF.

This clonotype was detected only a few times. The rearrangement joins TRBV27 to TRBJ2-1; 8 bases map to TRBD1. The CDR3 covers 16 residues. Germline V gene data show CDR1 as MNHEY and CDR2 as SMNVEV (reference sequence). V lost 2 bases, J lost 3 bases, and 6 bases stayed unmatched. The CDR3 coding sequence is TGTGCCAGCAGTTTAGATGGACAGGGACTCTACAATGAGCAGTTCTTC. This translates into CASSLDGQGLYNEQFF.

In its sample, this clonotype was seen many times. The CDR3 coding sequence is TGTGCCTGGAGGGGACAGGGTGTATCCGGCTACACCTTC. Translated: CAWRGQGVSGYTF. The rearrangement links TRBV30 to TRBJ1-2; 9 bases agree with TRBD1. The V gene's germline CDR1 is GTSNPN and CDR2 SVGIG (reference sequence). The CDR3 is 13 residues long. V lost 3 bases to trimming and J lost 8 bases; unmatched junction nucleotides: 7.

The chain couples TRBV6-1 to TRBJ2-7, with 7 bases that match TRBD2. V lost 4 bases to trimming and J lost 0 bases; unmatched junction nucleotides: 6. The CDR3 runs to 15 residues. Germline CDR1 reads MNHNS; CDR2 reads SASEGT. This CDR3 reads CASSAGLTFSYEQYF. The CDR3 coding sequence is TGTGCCAGCAGTGCGGGACTAACTTTCTCCTACGAGCAGTACTTC.

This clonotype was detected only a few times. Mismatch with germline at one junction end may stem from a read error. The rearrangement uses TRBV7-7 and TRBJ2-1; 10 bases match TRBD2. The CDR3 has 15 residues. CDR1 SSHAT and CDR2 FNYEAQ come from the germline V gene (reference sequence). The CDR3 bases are TGTGCTAGCAGTGCCGGACTAGCGGATTTCAATGAGCAGTTCTTC. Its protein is CASSAGLADFNEQFF. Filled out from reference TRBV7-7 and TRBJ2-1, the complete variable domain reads GAGVSQSPRYKVTKRGQDVTLRCDPISSHATLYWYQQALGQGPEFLTYFNYEAQPDKSGLPSDRFSAERPEGSISTLTIQRTEQRDSAMYRCASSAGLADFNEQFFGPGTRLTVL.

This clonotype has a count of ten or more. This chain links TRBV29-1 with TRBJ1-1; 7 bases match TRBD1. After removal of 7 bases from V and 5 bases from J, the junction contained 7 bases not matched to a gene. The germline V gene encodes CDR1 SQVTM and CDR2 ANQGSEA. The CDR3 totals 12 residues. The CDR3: CSGRQGSTEAFF. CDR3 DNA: TGCAGCGGCCGACAGGGTTCAACTGAAGCTTTCTTT.

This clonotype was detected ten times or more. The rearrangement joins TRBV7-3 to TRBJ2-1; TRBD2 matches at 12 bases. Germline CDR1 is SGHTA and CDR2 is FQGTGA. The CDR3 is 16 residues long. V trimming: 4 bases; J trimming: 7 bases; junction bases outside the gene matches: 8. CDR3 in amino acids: CASSYATSGSRNEQFF. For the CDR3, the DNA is TGTGCCAGCAGCTATGCGACTAGCGGGAGTAGGAATGAGCAGTTCTTC.

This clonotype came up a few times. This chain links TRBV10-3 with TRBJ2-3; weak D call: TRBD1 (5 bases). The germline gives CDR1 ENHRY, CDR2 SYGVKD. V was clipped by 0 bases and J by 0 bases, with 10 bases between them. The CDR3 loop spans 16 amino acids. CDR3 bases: TGTGCCATCAGTGAGTCTGCAGGGCCCAGCACAGATACGCAGTATTTT. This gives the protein CAISESAGPSTDTQYF.

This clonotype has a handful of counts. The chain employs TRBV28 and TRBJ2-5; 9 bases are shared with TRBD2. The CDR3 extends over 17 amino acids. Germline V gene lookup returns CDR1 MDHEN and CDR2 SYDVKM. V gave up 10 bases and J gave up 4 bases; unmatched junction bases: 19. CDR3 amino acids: CATLSGGGGLAVETQYF. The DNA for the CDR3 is TGTGCCACTCTCTCCGGGGGGGGGGGACTAGCAGTAGAGACCCAGTACTTC.

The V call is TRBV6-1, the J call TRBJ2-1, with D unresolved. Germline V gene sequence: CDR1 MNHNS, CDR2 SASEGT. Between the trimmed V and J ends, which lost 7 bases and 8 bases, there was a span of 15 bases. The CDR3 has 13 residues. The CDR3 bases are TGTGCCAGCAAGTCTGGCCGCCACTATGAGCAGTTCTTC. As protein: CASKSGRHYEQFF.

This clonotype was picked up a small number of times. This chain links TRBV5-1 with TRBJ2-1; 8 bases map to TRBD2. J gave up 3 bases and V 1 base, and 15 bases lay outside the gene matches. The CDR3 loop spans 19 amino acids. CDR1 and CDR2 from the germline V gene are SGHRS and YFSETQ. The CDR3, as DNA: TGCGCCAGCAGCTTGAGGGCCCCGAGGTCTAGCGGGTTCTACAATGAGCAGTTCTTC. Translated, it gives CASSLRAPRSSGFYNEQFF.

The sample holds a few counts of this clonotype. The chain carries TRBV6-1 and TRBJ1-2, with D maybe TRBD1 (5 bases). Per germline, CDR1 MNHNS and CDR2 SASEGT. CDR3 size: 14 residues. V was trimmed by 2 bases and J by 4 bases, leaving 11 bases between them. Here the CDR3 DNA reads TGTGCCAGCAGTGAAATGGGGGATACCTATGGCTACACCTTC. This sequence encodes CASSEMGDTYGYTF.

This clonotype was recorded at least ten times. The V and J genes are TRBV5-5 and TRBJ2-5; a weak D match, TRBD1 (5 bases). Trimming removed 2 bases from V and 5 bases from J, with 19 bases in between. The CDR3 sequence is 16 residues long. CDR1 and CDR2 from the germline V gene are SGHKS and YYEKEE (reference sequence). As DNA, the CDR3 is TGTGCCAGCAGCTTAGGGTCTGGTGGGGCGAGGGAGACCCAGTACTTC. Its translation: CASSLGSGGARETQYF. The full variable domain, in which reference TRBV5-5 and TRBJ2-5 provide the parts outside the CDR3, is DAGVTQSPTHLIKTRGQQVTLRCSPISGHKSVSWYQQVLGQGPQFIFQYYEKEERGRGNFPDRFSARQFPNYSSELNVNALLLGDSALYLCASSLGSGGARETQYFGPGTRLLVL.

The CDR3: CASSPTVDRAGDTQYF. The CDR3 coding sequence is TGTGCCAGCAGCCCAACGGTAGACAGGGCGGGAGATACGCAGTATTTT. V usage is TRBV4-2 and J usage is TRBJ2-3; TRBD1 matches at 7 bases. CDR1 is LGHNA and CDR2 is YNFKEQ in the germline V gene. The CDR3 is 16 residues long. V lost 4 bases, J lost 5 bases, and 12 bases stayed unmatched.

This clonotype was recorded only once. CDR3 sequence: CASSPTSGSIDEQFF. DNA of the CDR3: TGTGCCAGCAGTCCAACTAGCGGGAGTATAGATGAGCAGTTCTTC. The V and J genes are TRBV27 and TRBJ2-1; TRBD2 agrees at 11 bases. This CDR3 spans 15 amino acids. V dropped 5 bases and J dropped 8; count of bases not matched to a gene: 8. Germline loops: CDR1 MNHEY, CDR2 SMNVEV (reference sequence).

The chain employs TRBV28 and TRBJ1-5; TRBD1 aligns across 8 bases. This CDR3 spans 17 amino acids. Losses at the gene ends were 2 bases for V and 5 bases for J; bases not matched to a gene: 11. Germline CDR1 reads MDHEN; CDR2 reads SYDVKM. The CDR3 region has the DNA TGTGCCAGCAGTTTACCATTAGGACAGGGTGGATATCAGCCCCAGCATTTT. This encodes CASSLPLGQGGYQPQHF. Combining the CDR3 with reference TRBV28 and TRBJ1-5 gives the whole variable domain DVKVTQSSRYLVKRTGEKVFLECVQDMDHENMFWYRQDPGLGLRLIYFSYDVKMKEKGDIPEGYSVSREKKERFSLILESASTNQTSMYLCASSLPLGQGGYQPQHFGDGTRLSIL.

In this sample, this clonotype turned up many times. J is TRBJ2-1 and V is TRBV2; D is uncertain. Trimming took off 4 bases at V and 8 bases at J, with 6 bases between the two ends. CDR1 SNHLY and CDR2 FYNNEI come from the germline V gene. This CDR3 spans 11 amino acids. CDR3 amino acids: CASSVDYEQFF. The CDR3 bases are TGTGCCAGCAGTGTTGACTATGAGCAGTTCTTC.

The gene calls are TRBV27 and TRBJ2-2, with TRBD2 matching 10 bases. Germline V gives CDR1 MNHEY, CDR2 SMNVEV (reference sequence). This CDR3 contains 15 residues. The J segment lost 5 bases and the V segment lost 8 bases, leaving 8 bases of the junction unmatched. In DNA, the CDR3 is TGTGCCAGCGGGTTAGCGGGAGGTGTGACCGGGGAGCTGTTTTTT. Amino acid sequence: CASGLAGGVTGELFF.

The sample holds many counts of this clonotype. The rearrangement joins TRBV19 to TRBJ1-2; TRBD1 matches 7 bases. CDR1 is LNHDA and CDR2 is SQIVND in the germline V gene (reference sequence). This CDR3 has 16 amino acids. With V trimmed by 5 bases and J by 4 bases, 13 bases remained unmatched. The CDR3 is CASSGTRQGGGYGYTF. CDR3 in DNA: TGTGCCAGTAGTGGCACCAGACAGGGAGGCGGCTATGGCTACACCTTC.